This T cell receptor (beta chain) was found in a study of OX40 agonist ivuxolimab in advanced cancers. On the study more broadly: Hepatocellular carcinoma, melanoma, renal cell or head and neck cancer affected the dose-escalation patients. Prior checkpoint blockade (anti-PD-1, anti-PD-L1 or anti-CTLA-4) was permitted; approximately 40% had it.

The table came from immunoSEQ multiplex PCR; TCRdb's copy has only in-frame clones and leaves some out. The table lists 52,000 or so clones, more than 70% of them singletons. Germline CDR1 reads MGHRA; CDR2 reads YSYEKL. With 4 bases clipped from V and 11 bases from J, the junction kept 3 bases outside the gene matches. The CDR3 has 12 residues. The sequencing here drew on CD4+ or CD8+ T cells sorted from blood, taken in a trial of the OX40 agonist ivuxolimab. The sequence came from an adult with an advanced solid tumor such as melanoma, head and neck, liver or kidney cancer. The chain is built from TRBV4-1 and TRBJ1-5; 9 bases are a match to TRBD1. CDR3 sequence reads: CASSPDRGSQHF. CDR3 sequence (DNA): TGCGCCAGCAGCCCAGACAGGGGGTCCCAGCATTTT.